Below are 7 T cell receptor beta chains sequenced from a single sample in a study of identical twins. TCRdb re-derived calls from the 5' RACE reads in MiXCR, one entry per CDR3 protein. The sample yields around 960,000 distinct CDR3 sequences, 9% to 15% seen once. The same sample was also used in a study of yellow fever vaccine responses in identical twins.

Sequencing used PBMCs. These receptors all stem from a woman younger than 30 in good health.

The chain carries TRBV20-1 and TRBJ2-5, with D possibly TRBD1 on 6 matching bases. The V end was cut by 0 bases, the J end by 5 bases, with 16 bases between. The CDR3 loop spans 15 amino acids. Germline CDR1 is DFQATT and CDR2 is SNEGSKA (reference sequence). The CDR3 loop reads CSARETDRSAETQYF. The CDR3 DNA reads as TGCAGTGCTAGAGAAACAGACAGGTCCGCCGAGACCCAGTACTTC.

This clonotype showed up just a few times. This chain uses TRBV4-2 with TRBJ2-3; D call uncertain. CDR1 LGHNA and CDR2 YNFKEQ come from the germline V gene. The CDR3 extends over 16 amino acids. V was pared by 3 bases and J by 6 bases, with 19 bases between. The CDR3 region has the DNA TGTGCCAGCAGCCAGCTGGTAGCTTCCTCATTGGATACGCAGTATTTT. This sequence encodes CASSQLVASSLDTQYF.

CDR3 in DNA: TGTGCCAGCAGTTACTCGGGGGTTGACGAGCAGTACGTC. This sequence encodes CASSYSGVDEQYV. The V gene is TRBV6-2 or TRBV6-3, the J gene TRBJ2-7; D tentatively reads TRBD1 or TRBD2 (5 bases each). In germline, CDR1 is MNHEY, CDR2 SVGEGT. CDR3 length: 13 amino acids. V dropped 0 bases and J dropped 5 bases, with 8 bases sitting between them.

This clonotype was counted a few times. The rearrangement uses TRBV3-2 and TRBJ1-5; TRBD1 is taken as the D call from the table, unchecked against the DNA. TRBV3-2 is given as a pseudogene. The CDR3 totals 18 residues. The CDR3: CASSQDKAGVFGNQPQHF. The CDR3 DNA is TGTGCCAGCAGCCAAGATAAGGCAGGGGTGTTCGGCAATCAGCCCCAGCATTTT.

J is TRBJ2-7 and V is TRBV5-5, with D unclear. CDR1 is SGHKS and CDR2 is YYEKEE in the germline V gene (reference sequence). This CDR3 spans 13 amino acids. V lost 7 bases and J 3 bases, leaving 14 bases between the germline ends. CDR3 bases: TGTGCCAGCGGATCGAGTGTAGGCTACGAGCAGTACTTC. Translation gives CASGSSVGYEQYF. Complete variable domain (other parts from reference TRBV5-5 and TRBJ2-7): DAGVTQSPTHLIKTRGQQVTLRCSPISGHKSVSWYQQVLGQGPQFIFQYYEKEERGRGNFPDRFSARQFPNYSSELNVNALLLGDSALYLCASGSSVGYEQYFGPGTRLTVT.

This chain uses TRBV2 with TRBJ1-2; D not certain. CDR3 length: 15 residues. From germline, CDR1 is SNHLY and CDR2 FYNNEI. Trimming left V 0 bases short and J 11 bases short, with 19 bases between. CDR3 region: CASSEAGSRATPYTF. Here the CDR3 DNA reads TGTGCCAGCAGTGAAGCGGGGAGTAGGGCTACCCCTTACACCTTC.

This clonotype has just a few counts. The CDR3 loop reads CATSVQGNTGELFF. The CDR3 nucleotides read TGTGCCACCAGCGTACAGGGGAACACCGGGGAGCTGTTTTTT. The gene calls are TRBV24-1 and TRBJ2-2; maybe TRBD1 (6 bases). Germline V gene data show CDR1 as KGHDR and CDR2 as SFDVKD. V was pared by 7 bases and J by 1 base, with 9 bases between. The CDR3 runs to 14 residues.